The next 6 T cell receptor beta chains were all read from a single sample in a study of blood T cell repertoires in COVID-19. Repertoires were generated with immunoSEQ multiplex PCR, while TCRdb's copy carries only in-frame clones and drops some. The sample contains about 300,000 clones, roughly nine tenths of which appear only once. The sequenced sample consisted of PBMCs or T cells enriched from blood (not recorded which). The receptor source for this set is a woman in her 30s who had recovered from COVID-19.

The CDR3: CASSALAGGTEAFF. The CDR3 bases are TGTGCCAGCAGCGCCTTGGCGGGGGGCACTGAAGCTTTCTTT. This chain links TRBV9 with TRBJ1-1; possible D gene TRBD1, 5 bases. The CDR3 runs 14 residues. Germline V lookup: CDR1 SGDLS, CDR2 YYNGEE. Trimming stripped 3 bases from V and 4 bases from J, with 13 bases between.

The chain employs TRBV6-1 and TRBJ1-5; 7 positions agree with TRBD1. Germline CDR1 is MNHNS and CDR2 is SASEGT. The V and J ends lost 1 base and 6 bases, in that order; junction bases with no gene match: 6. The CDR3 totals 15 residues. The CDR3 loop is CASSEVATGAQPQHF. CDR3 coding DNA: TGTGCCAGCAGTGAAGTTGCCACAGGGGCTCAGCCCCAGCATTTT.

The chain uses TRBV11-2 and TRBJ1-6; 7 bases agree with TRBD1. This CDR3 is 17 amino acids long. The V gene end was trimmed by 5 bases and the J gene end by 0 bases; junction bases not matched to a gene: 7. Germline V lookup: CDR1 SGHAT, CDR2 FQNNGV. This CDR3 is CASSPGQLSSYNSPLHF. The CDR3 bases are TGTGCCAGCAGCCCGGGACAGTTAAGCTCCTATAATTCACCCCTCCACTTT.

The chain links TRBV15 to TRBJ1-5; no clear D gene. This CDR3 has 14 residues. The ends were cut back, 0 bases at V and 6 bases at J, with 9 bases in the middle. Germline assignment: CDR1 LNHNV and CDR2 YYDKDF (reference sequence). The CDR3 bases are TGTGCCACCAGCAGAGATCTCGGCGGTCAGCCCCAGCATTTT. The encoded protein is CATSRDLGGQPQHF. The complete variable domain, with remaining parts taken from reference TRBV15 and TRBJ1-5, reads DAMVIQNPRYQVTQFGKPVTLSCSQTLNHNVMYWYQQKSSQAPKLLFHYYDKDFNNEADTPDNFQSRRPNTSFCFLDIRSPGLGDTAMYLCATSRDLGGQPQHFGDGTRLSIL.

The rearrangement joins TRBV2 to TRBJ2-3, with TRBD1 identical over 7 bases. V was pared by 5 bases and J by 4 bases, with 9 bases of the junction left unmatched. The CDR3 runs 15 residues. Germline V lookup: CDR1 SNHLY, CDR2 FYNNEI. This CDR3 reads CASSLTGAVPDTQYF. The CDR3 nucleotides are TGTGCCAGCAGTCTTACAGGGGCGGTCCCAGATACGCAGTATTTT.

The chain has TRBV21-1 and TRBJ1-2; the table's D call of TRBD1 was not tested on the DNA. TRBV21-1 is termed a pseudogene. CDR3 length: 14 amino acids. CDR3 sequence: CASSKAPGAYGYTF. In DNA form, the CDR3 reads TGTGCCAGCAGCAAAGCCCCAGGGGCCTATGGCTACACCTTC.